The 20 T cell receptor beta chains reported below all come from one sample, sequenced in a study of naive and memory T cell subsets (TCRdb year 2017). Findings and caveats that apply to the study as a whole: A few larger clonotypes were present in naive repertoires, especially CD8 naive repertoires, and these clonotypes were possibly memory cells re-expressing CD45RA.

Their target antigens are unknown. Receptors were amplified or captured by UMI-ligation and nested PCR. The instrument given in TCRdb is Illumina MiSeq. An equimolar mix of two oligonucleotides covering both TRBC1 and TRBC2 was used as the beta constant-region primer. The ligated cDNA went through four rounds of PCR with nested alpha and beta constant-region primers together with the SP2 primer. Through fastp at Q25 and MiXCR, TCRdb rebuilt clones from the public reads, retaining in-frame beta chains. Merged by CDR3 protein, the rows form single entries marked with the most common genes and DNA. The sample includes more than 95,000 distinct CDR3 sequences, with about 14% observed a single time. Approximately 2.6% of the sample is in the top ten clones. Sequenced sample: naive CD8+ T cells from blood. In light of the paper, this sample's cell subset or site label describes: naive T cells, CD45RA high CD27+. Every receptor here comes from a human donor in good health.

This clonotype was found a few times. The genes are TRBV6-1 and TRBJ1-5; 10 nucleotides agree with TRBD1. This CDR3 is built from 14 residues. Trimming cost V 1 base and J 6 bases; bases outside gene matches: 0. CDR1 is MNHNS, CDR2 SASEGT, per germline. The CDR3 loop is CASSEGTGGQPQHF. The CDR3 region has the DNA TGTGCCAGCAGTGAAGGGACAGGGGGTCAGCCCCAGCATTTT.

This clonotype has a handful of counts. The CDR3 loop reads CSAAPGTPNYGYTF. In DNA form, the CDR3 reads TGCAGTGCTGCACCCGGGACACCTAACTATGGCTACACCTTC. The chain recombines TRBV20-1 with TRBJ1-2, with a possible D match to TRBD1 (6 bases). The CDR3 loop spans 14 amino acids. V shed 5 bases and J shed 0 bases, with 13 bases lying between them. Germline CDR1 is DFQATT and CDR2 is SNEGSKA (reference sequence).

This clonotype has just a few counts. This CDR3 reads CASSLYDTDTQYF. The CDR3, as DNA: TGTGCCAGCAGCTTATATGACACAGATACGCAGTATTTT. The chain combines TRBV7-9 with TRBJ2-3; no reliable D call. The germline V gene encodes CDR1 SEHNR and CDR2 FQNEAQ (reference sequence). Deletions cut 2 bases from V and 2 bases from J, with 5 bases between. The CDR3 spans 13 residues.

The chain carries TRBV6-5 and TRBJ2-3; a possible D gene is TRBD1 (5 bases). This CDR3 is built from 17 residues. The germline gives CDR1 MNHEY, CDR2 SVGAGI. Trimming removed 6 bases from V and 0 bases from J, with 19 bases in between. This chain's CDR3 is CASSQDPGQSSTDTQYF. The CDR3 nucleotides read TGTGCCAGCAGCCAGGACCCAGGGCAATCTAGCACAGATACGCAGTATTTT.

The sample holds one count of this clonotype. V gene TRBV7-2 combines with J gene TRBJ2-7; 10 bases line up with TRBD1. The CDR3 extends over 17 amino acids. With V trimmed by 4 bases and J by 5 bases, 14 bases remained unmatched. From germline, CDR1 is SGHTA and CDR2 FQGNSA. Written as DNA, the CDR3 is TGTGCCAGCAGCTCAGTAGGGGCCTTGACAGGGGGCAACGAGCAGTACTTC. Translation gives CASSSVGALTGGNEQYF. Full variable domain (rest looked up from reference TRBV7-2 and TRBJ2-7): GAGVSQSPSNKVTEKGKDVELRCDPISGHTALYWYRQSLGQGLEFLIYFQGNSAPDKSGLPSDRFSAERTGGSVSTLTIQRTQQEDSAVYLCASSSVGALTGGNEQYFGPGTRLTVT.

This clonotype was counted between two and nine times. This chain joins TRBV2 and TRBJ2-3, with 7 positions matching TRBD2. Trimming at V came to 5 bases and at J to 4 bases, leaving 12 bases not matched to a gene. The CDR3 is 16 residues long. Germline CDR1 SNHLY, CDR2 FYNNEI. For the CDR3, the DNA is TGTGCCAGCAGTATGGGCCTAGCGGACCCCTCAGATACGCAGTATTTT. The encoded protein is CASSMGLADPSDTQYF.

This clonotype occurred a few times. The chain employs TRBV15 and TRBJ1-1; D is undetermined. The CDR3 is 15 amino acids. Trimming pared 0 bases from V and 1 base from J, leaving 9 bases between. Germline V lookup: CDR1 LNHNV, CDR2 YYDKDF (reference sequence). The CDR3 loop is CATSRDGSANTEAFF. The CDR3 DNA reads TGTGCCACCAGCAGAGATGGCTCAGCGAACACTGAAGCTTTCTTT.

This clonotype occurred a few times. The chain joins TRBV7-9 to TRBJ2-3; 12 bases are a match to TRBD2. CDR1 SEHNR and CDR2 FQNEAQ come from the germline V gene (reference sequence). Trimming removed 3 bases from V and 3 bases from J; junction bases left unmatched: 4. This CDR3 has 16 residues. CDR3 amino acids: CASSFGLAGITDTQYF. The CDR3 bases are TGTGCCAGCAGCTTCGGACTAGCGGGAATAACAGATACGCAGTATTTT.

This clonotype was seen a handful of times. V and J are TRBV6-2 or TRBV6-3 and TRBJ1-1, with 7 bases fitting TRBD1. Looked up from germline, CDR1 is MNHEY and CDR2 is SVGEGT. This CDR3 has 15 residues. Losses at the gene ends were 7 bases for V and 0 bases for J; bases not matched to a gene: 8. The CDR3 loop reads CASNKRTGLNTEAFF. As DNA, the CDR3 is TGTGCCAGCAACAAACGGACAGGCCTGAACACTGAAGCTTTCTTT.

The rearrangement joins TRBV2 to TRBJ2-3, with 11 nucleotides matching TRBD2. The J segment lost 5 bases and the V segment lost 2 bases, leaving 3 bases of the junction unmatched. From germline, CDR1 is SNHLY and CDR2 FYNNEI. The CDR3 runs to 15 residues. CDR3 DNA: TGTGCCAGCAGTGAAAGACTAGCGGGGCTAGATACGCAGTATTTT. This gives the protein CASSERLAGLDTQYF.

This chain joins TRBV4-3 and TRBJ2-7; D may match TRBD1 or TRBD2 (7 bases each). Germline V gene sequence: CDR1 LGHNA, CDR2 YSLEER. V shed 5 bases and J shed 5 bases, with 19 bases lying between them. The CDR3 is made up of 15 amino acids. The CDR3: CASSDGGRGHDEQYF. The DNA of the CDR3 is TGCGCCAGCAGCGACGGAGGGAGGGGGCACGACGAGCAGTACTTC.

This clonotype was seen at least ten times. The gene calls are TRBV29-1 and TRBJ2-3, with D possibly TRBD2 on 7 matching bases. V was clipped by 8 bases and J by 5 bases, with 17 bases between them. The length of the CDR3 is 13 residues. CDR1 is SQVTM and CDR2 is ANQGSEA in the germline V gene. In DNA, the CDR3 is TGCAGCCCGCGAGGCGGGGGCGTAGATACGCAGTATTTT. Translation gives CSPRGGGVDTQYF.

This chain joins TRBV19 and TRBJ2-1; a possible D gene is TRBD2 (6 bases). Per the germline V gene, CDR1 is LNHDA and CDR2 is SQIVND (reference sequence). Trimming shortened V by 3 bases and J by 9 bases, and 15 bases separated the two germline ends. The CDR3 is made up of 14 amino acids. Here the CDR3 DNA reads TGTGCCAGTAGTATCGGGGTGGGGGGATTTGAGCAGTTCTTC. As protein: CASSIGVGGFEQFF.

The chain joins TRBV20-1 to TRBJ1-5; possible D gene TRBD1, 5 bases. The length of the CDR3 is 14 residues. Germline CDR1 DFQATT, CDR2 SNEGSKA (reference sequence). Between the trimmed V and J ends, which lost 1 base and 2 bases, there was a span of 9 bases. The CDR3 region has the DNA TGCAGTGCTAGAGGGATAGGGGGCAATCAGCCCCAGCATTTT. Protein: CSARGIGGNQPQHF.

This chain uses TRBV5-4 with TRBJ2-5; TRBD1 or TRBD2 may be the D gene (5 bases each). Trimming shortened V by 3 bases and J by 7 bases, and 13 bases separated the two germline ends. This CDR3 contains 13 residues. Germline CDR1 and CDR2: SGHNT and YYREEE (reference sequence). The CDR3 DNA reads TGTGCCAGCAGCTGGGGCTCAAGCGGGACCCAGTACTTC. Its translation is CASSWGSSGTQYF.

This clonotype was counted at least ten times. The V gene is TRBV29-1, the J gene TRBJ2-6; TRBD2 is a possible D gene (5 bases). Looked up from germline, CDR1 is SQVTM and CDR2 is ANQGSEA. This CDR3 has 14 residues. V was pared by 3 bases and J by 3 bases, with 9 bases between. Here the CDR3 reads CSVDEGGGANVLTF. CDR3 DNA: TGCAGCGTTGATGAGGGTGGTGGGGCCAACGTCCTGACTTTC.

V gene TRBV27 combines with J gene TRBJ1-1; weak D call: TRBD1 (6 bases). V gave up 6 bases and J gave up 7 bases, with 12 bases separating them. The germline V gene encodes CDR1 MNHEY and CDR2 SMNVEV (reference sequence). CDR3 length: 12 residues. CDR3 sequence (DNA): TGTGCCAGCAGACAAGGGGGTGGTGAAGCTTTCTTT. Its protein product is CASRQGGGEAFF.

The rearrangement joins TRBV4-3 to TRBJ2-4; 12 nucleotides align to TRBD2. The CDR3 extends over 21 amino acids. Trimming cost V 0 bases and J 0 bases; bases outside gene matches: 12. CDR1 is LGHNA, CDR2 YSLEER, per germline. Written as DNA, the CDR3 is TGCGCCAGCAGCCAAGATTTTCTAGCGGGGGGGGCCGGGGCAGCCAAAAACATTCAGTACTTC. Its translation is CASSQDFLAGGAGAAKNIQYF.

This clonotype was seen a few times. V gene TRBV28 combines with J gene TRBJ2-1; D ambiguous. CDR3 length equals 17 residues. V was pared by 1 base and J by 2 bases, with 15 bases between. Germline-derived CDR1 and CDR2 are MDHEN and SYDVKM. The CDR3 loop reads CASSLYPGSVTYNEQFF. The CDR3 DNA sequence: TGTGCCAGCAGTTTATACCCTGGGTCAGTCACCTACAATGAGCAGTTCTTC.

This clonotype has a count of ten or more. The chain employs TRBV27 and TRBJ2-3; tentatively, D is TRBD1 (6 bases). Germline V gives CDR1 MNHEY, CDR2 SMNVEV (reference sequence). This CDR3 spans 16 amino acids. Deletions cut 1 base from V and 3 bases from J, with 14 bases between. The CDR3: CASSLYQGSWTDTQYF. DNA of the CDR3: TGTGCCAGCAGTTTATATCAGGGGTCATGGACAGATACGCAGTATTTT.